This TCR beta chain comes out of a study of blood T cell repertoires in COVID-19. As for the study in general: There were acute and convalescent COVID-19 samples, and they came from the United States, Italy and Spain. T cells, B-cell-depleted T cells, or PBMCs provided the cDNA or gDNA that served as material.

Seattle patient enrollment occurred during active infection, with longitudinal follow-up thereafter. This clone appeared a single time. Source study methods: For nucleated cells, counts were estimated from reference gene primer amplification. Here immunoSEQ multiplex PCR was the method, and the copy in TCRdb shows in-frame clones only, minus some. V and J calls and clone size are copied from that table; D and trimming were computed from the DNA. The data contain about 300,000 clones, approximately 84% of them seen just once; the ten biggest clones take up over 1.3%. The germline V gene has CDR1 GTSNPN and CDR2 SVGIG (reference sequence). Trimming removed 5 bases from V and 4 bases from J, with 11 bases in between. The CDR3 is 13 amino acids.

The chain has TRBV30 and TRBJ1-4; D remains unclear. This clonotype was obtained from a human donor with COVID-19, enrolled during active disease. The donor label of this sample is uncertain. Sequenced: peripheral blood. CDR3 DNA sequence: TGTGCCTGGGCTAGGATGCGTAATGAAAAACTGTTTTTT. Its translation is CAWARMRNEKLFF.